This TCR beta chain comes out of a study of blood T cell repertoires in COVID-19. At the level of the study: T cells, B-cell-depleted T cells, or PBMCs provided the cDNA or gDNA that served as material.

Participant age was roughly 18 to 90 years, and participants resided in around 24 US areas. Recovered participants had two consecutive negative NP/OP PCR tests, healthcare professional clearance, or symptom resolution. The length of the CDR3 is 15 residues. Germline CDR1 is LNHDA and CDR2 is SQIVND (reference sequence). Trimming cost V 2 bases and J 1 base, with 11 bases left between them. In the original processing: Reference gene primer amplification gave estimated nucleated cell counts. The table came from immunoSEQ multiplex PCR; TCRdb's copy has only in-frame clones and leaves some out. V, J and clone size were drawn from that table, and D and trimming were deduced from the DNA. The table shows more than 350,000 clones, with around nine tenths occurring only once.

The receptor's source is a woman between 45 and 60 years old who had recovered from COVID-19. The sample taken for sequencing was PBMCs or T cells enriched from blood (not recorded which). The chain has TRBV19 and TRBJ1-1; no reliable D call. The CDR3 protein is CASSINPRGNTEAFF. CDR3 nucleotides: TGTGCCAGTAGTATAAACCCCCGGGGGAACACTGAAGCTTTCTTT.